These 30 T cell receptor beta chains came from one sample sequenced in a study of control samples from healthy donors and cancer patients. Method: immunoSEQ multiplex PCR; TCRdb's copy keeps in-frame clones and lacks some. The sample carries 110,000 or so clones, around four fifths recorded once. Source material: blood. The receptors were sampled from a young man in good health.

V is TRBV2 and J is TRBJ1-1; 7 bases map to TRBD1. Germline loops: CDR1 SNHLY, CDR2 FYNNEI. CDR3 length: 11 residues. V lost 11 bases to trimming and J lost 3 bases; unmatched junction nucleotides: 3. CDR3 nucleotide sequence: TGTGCCTCACAGGGGCACACTGAAGCTTTCTTT. It yields the protein CASQGHTEAFF.

The V and J genes are TRBV6-5 and TRBJ1-5; D may be TRBD1 (5 bases). Trimming left V 2 bases short and J 7 bases short, with 9 bases between. The germline CDR1 and CDR2 sequences are MNHEY and SVGAGI. The CDR3 is 13 residues long. As DNA, the CDR3 is TGTGCCAGCAGTTACGCAGGGAAACAGCCCCAGCATTTT. Its translation is CASSYAGKQPQHF.

J is TRBJ2-4 and V is TRBV6-2 or TRBV6-3; 8 positions agree with TRBD1. The V gene's germline CDR1 is MNHEY and CDR2 SVGEGT. V lost 4 bases, J lost 4 bases, and 6 bases stayed unmatched. The CDR3 loop spans 15 amino acids. CDR3 loop: CASSSPTGVKNIQYF. DNA for the CDR3: TGTGCCAGCAGTTCCCCGACAGGGGTAAAAAACATTCAGTACTTC.

This clone came up once. V and J are TRBV18 and TRBJ2-7, with 9 bases that match TRBD1. V shed 7 bases, J shed 1 base, and the junction held 5 bases outside the gene matches. This CDR3 is 14 amino acids long. CDR1 KGHSH and CDR2 LQKENI come from the germline V gene. The CDR3 region is CASFRDRDSYEQYF. CDR3 nucleotide sequence: TGTGCCAGCTTCCGGGACAGGGATTCCTACGAGCAGTACTTC.

The rearrangement uses TRBV12-3 or TRBV12-4 and TRBJ2-4; D is unclear. The germline V and J ends were trimmed by 6 bases and 7 bases, with 10 bases remaining between them. CDR3 length equals 12 residues. The CDR3 bases are TGTGCCAGCAGCCCAATTACTAACATTCAGTACTTC. It specifies CASSPITNIQYF.

The chain carries TRBV6-1 and TRBJ2-3; possible D gene TRBD1, 6 bases. The CDR3 spans 15 residues. CDR1 MNHNS and CDR2 SASEGT come from the germline V gene. Trimming removed 2 bases from V and 3 bases from J, with 12 bases in between. Here the CDR3 DNA reads TGTGCCAGCAGTGAACTAAACAGGGTGACAGATACGCAGTATTTT. This codes for CASSELNRVTDTQYF.

V and J are TRBV9 and TRBJ2-2; 8 nucleotides line up with TRBD1. Germline assignment: CDR1 SGDLS and CDR2 YYNGEE. V gave up 3 bases and J gave up 6 bases; unmatched junction bases: 7. This CDR3 has 15 residues. DNA for the CDR3: TGTGCCAGCAGCGCGGACAGGGTTAGGTCCGGGGAGCTGTTTTTT. This sequence encodes CASSADRVRSGELFF. Supplemented by reference TRBV9 and TRBJ2-2, the full variable domain reads DSGVTQTPKHLITATGQRVTLRCSPRSGDLSVYWYQQSLDQGLQFLIQYYNGEERAKGNILERFSAQQFPDLHSELNLSSLELGDSALYFCASSADRVRSGELFFGEGSRLTVL.

The V gene is TRBV7-9, the J gene TRBJ1-2; maybe TRBD1 (5 bases). The germline V and J ends were trimmed by 5 bases and 4 bases, with 11 bases remaining between them. CDR3 length: 13 residues. Germline CDR1 reads SEHNR; CDR2 reads FQNEAQ (reference sequence). CDR3: CASSRVGGYGYTF. As DNA, the CDR3 is TGTGCCAGCAGCCGAGTTGGGGGCTATGGCTACACCTTC.

This rearrangement joins TRBV24-1 to TRBJ2-7; maybe TRBD2 (6 bases). The V gene's germline CDR1 is KGHDR and CDR2 SFDVKD. This CDR3 region has 11 residues. CDR3 sequence reads: CVATRGGEEDV. Here the CDR3 DNA reads TGTGTCGCCACGCGGGGAGGTGAAGAGGACGTC.

The rearrangement joins TRBV3-1 (or the pseudogene TRBV3-2) to TRBJ1-2; D perhaps matches TRBD1 (5 bases). Germline V CDR1 and CDR2: LGHDT, YNNKEL (reference sequence). CDR3 length: 14 residues. V was shortened by 0 bases and J by 7 bases, with 12 bases between the two germline ends. CDR3 region: CASSQEGRESGYTF. Written as DNA, the CDR3 is TGTGCCAGCAGCCAAGAGGGCAGGGAAAGTGGCTACACCTTC.

The table lists this clone with a few counts. The chain carries TRBV14 and TRBJ2-7; TRBD1 might be the D (6 bases). V shed 4 bases and J shed 6 bases, with 10 bases lying between them. The CDR3 has 12 amino acids. Looked up from germline, CDR1 is SGHDN and CDR2 is FVKESK. The CDR3 bases are TGTGCCAGCAGCCGAAGGGACACCGAGCAGTACTTC. Its protein is CASSRRDTEQYF.

The rearrangement links TRBV9 to TRBJ2-1, with a tentative D call TRBD2 (5 bases). CDR1 and CDR2 (germline): SGDLS, YYNGEE. V gave up 4 bases and J gave up 9 bases, with 17 bases separating them. This CDR3 is built from 14 residues. CDR3 residues: CASSPGLDRGEQFF. CDR3 nucleotide sequence: TGTGCCAGCAGCCCGGGCTTGGACCGGGGTGAGCAGTTCTTC.

The gene calls are TRBV18 and TRBJ1-1; D is uncertain. Trimming cost V 4 bases and J 4 bases, with 10 bases left between them. Germline lookup yields CDR1 KGHSH and CDR2 LQKENI. The CDR3 has 13 residues. The DNA of the CDR3 is TGTGCCAGCTCACTTCGGGCAGGCACTGAAGCTTTCTTT. Residues: CASSLRAGTEAFF.

V gene TRBV7-9 combines with J gene TRBJ2-4, with D maybe TRBD1 (8 bases). Trimming cost V 5 bases and J 6 bases, with 17 bases left between them. Germline V CDR1 and CDR2: SEHNR, FQNEAQ (reference sequence). The CDR3 consists of 15 residues. In nucleotides, the CDR3 is TGTGCCAGCAGCCGGACAGGGAGGGTCGGAAACATTCAGTACTTC. It encodes CASSRTGRVGNIQYF.

The chain is built from TRBV12-3 or TRBV12-4 and TRBJ2-3, with D possibly TRBD2 on 6 matching bases. This CDR3 spans 13 amino acids. Trimming cost V 11 bases and J 8 bases, with 20 bases left between them. The CDR3 DNA reads TGTGCCCTCTCGGACTTGCGGGGCGGTACGCAGTATTTT. Translated, it gives CALSDLRGGTQYF.

This clone has a handful of counts. The V and J genes are TRBV4-1 and TRBJ1-1; the match to TRBD1 covers 9 bases. The CDR3 contains 15 residues. With 5 bases clipped from V and 9 bases from J, the junction kept 13 bases outside the gene matches. Germline CDR1 and CDR2: MGHRA and YSYEKL. The chain's CDR3 is CASSTPGTGKGKAFF. CDR3 nucleotide sequence: TGCGCCAGCAGCACCCCCGGGACAGGGAAAGGTAAAGCTTTCTTT.

On this clone: The same CDR3 can be traced to other DNA sequences in this sample. This chain connects TRBV6-2 or TRBV6-3 to TRBJ2-3; 8 bases map to TRBD2. Trimming cost V 2 bases and J 1 base; bases outside gene matches: 5. There are 16 residues in the CDR3. CDR1 and CDR2 (germline): MNHEY, SVGEGT. The CDR3 region is CASSYGAGGRTDTQYF. CDR3 coding DNA: TGTGCCAGCAGTTACGGCGCGGGGGGTCGCACAGATACGCAGTATTTT.

This chain joins TRBV4-1 and TRBJ1-2; 8 nucleotides match TRBD1. The ends lost 2 bases at V and 8 bases at J; junction bases unmatched: 7. Germline-derived CDR1 and CDR2 are MGHRA and YSYEKL. The CDR3 length is 14 residues. In DNA, the CDR3 is TGCGCCAGCAGCCAACCGGACAGGGAGTACGGCTACACCTTC. Protein product: CASSQPDREYGYTF.

The chain links TRBV28 to TRBJ2-6; TRBD1 agrees at 9 bases. Losses at the gene ends were 6 bases for V and 17 bases for J; bases not matched to a gene: 17. The length of the CDR3 is 15 residues. Germline values: CDR1 MDHEN, CDR2 SYDVKM. CDR3 nucleotides: TGTGCCAGCAGCTCCCACAGGGGGCGAACCGTGACTTTGACTTTC. It specifies CASSSHRGRTVTLTF. Complete variable domain (other parts from reference TRBV28 and TRBJ2-6): DVKVTQSSRYLVKRTGEKVFLECVQDMDHENMFWYRQDPGLGLRLIYFSYDVKMKEKGDIPEGYSVSREKKERFSLILESASTNQTSMYLCASSSHRGRTVTLTFGAGSRLTVL.

The CDR3 DNA reads as TGTGCCAGCAGCTTGGATACTAGCGGCACAGATACGCAGTATTTT. It encodes CASSLDTSGTDTQYF. The J gene is TRBJ2-3, the V gene TRBV5-6; TRBD2 matches 7 bases. The J segment lost 1 base and the V segment lost 0 bases, leaving 2 bases of the junction unmatched. The CDR3 spans 15 residues. Germline V gene data show CDR1 as SGHDT and CDR2 as YYEEEE. Full variable domain (rest looked up from reference TRBV5-6 and TRBJ2-3): DAGVTQSPTHLIKTRGQQVTLRCSPKSGHDTVSWYQQALGQGPQFIFQYYEEEERQRGNFPDRFSGHQFPNYSSELNVNALLLGDSALYLCASSLDTSGTDTQYFGPGTRLTVL.

V and J are TRBV10-3 and TRBJ1-3; D remains ambiguous. The germline V gene encodes CDR1 ENHRY and CDR2 SYGVKD. V was pared by 6 bases and J by 0 bases, with 6 bases between. The length of the CDR3 is 13 residues. For the CDR3, the DNA is TGTGCCATCAGGGGGTACTCTGGAAACACCATATATTTT. Its protein product is CAIRGYSGNTIYF.

This clone was seen more than once but under ten times. This sequence joins TRBV12-3 or TRBV12-4 and TRBJ1-5, with D hard to call. This CDR3 has 13 amino acids. V lost 3 bases and J lost 4, with 7 bases in between. CDR3 sequence (DNA): TGTGCCAGCAGTTTGGAACAGAATCAGCCCCAGCATTTT. The encoded protein is CASSLEQNQPQHF.

This clone occurred once. This chain connects TRBV7-2 to TRBJ2-2, with TRBD1 matching over 8 bases. V lost 6 bases, J lost 6 bases, and 12 bases stayed unmatched. The CDR3 is made up of 16 amino acids. In germline, CDR1 is SGHTA, CDR2 FQGNSA. The CDR3 region is CASRTGQGGGSGELFF. The DNA for the CDR3 is TGTGCCAGCAGAACCGGACAGGGCGGCGGTTCCGGGGAGCTGTTTTTT.

The CDR3 DNA is TGTGCCAGCCCCGGGGTAGATAATTCACCCCTCCACTTT. This gives the protein CASPGVDNSPLHF. The chain is built from TRBV2 and TRBJ1-6, with unresolved D. Germline CDR1 and CDR2: SNHLY and FYNNEI. This CDR3 contains 13 residues. Deletions cut 8 bases from V and 5 bases from J, with 10 bases between.

The V call is TRBV7-2, the J call TRBJ1-1, with no clear D. The germline V gene has CDR1 SGHTA and CDR2 FQGNSA. Trimming took 2 bases from V and 1 from J, leaving 8 bases between them. The CDR3 sequence is 14 residues long. CDR3: CASSLYRANTEAFF. The CDR3 region has the DNA TGTGCCAGCAGCTTATATAGGGCGAACACTGAAGCTTTCTTT.

The chain carries TRBV19 and TRBJ2-2; TRBD1 matches 7 bases. J gave up 2 bases and V 4 bases, and 4 bases lay outside the gene matches. CDR3 length: 15 amino acids. The germline gives CDR1 LNHDA, CDR2 SQIVND (reference sequence). The CDR3 coding sequence is TGTGCCAGTAGTAAAGGGACAGCTAACACCGGGGAGCTGTTTTTT. Translating it yields CASSKGTANTGELFF.

The rearrangement uses TRBV28 and TRBJ1-2, with 8 bases fitting TRBD1. The V and J ends lost 6 bases and 0 bases, in that order; junction bases with no gene match: 6. CDR1 MDHEN and CDR2 SYDVKM come from the germline V gene. This CDR3 comprises 15 residues. The CDR3, as DNA: TGTGCCAGCAGCATGCCGGGACAGGCTAACTATGGCTACACCTTC. It specifies CASSMPGQANYGYTF.

This chain links TRBV7-9 with TRBJ2-6, with D maybe TRBD2 (6 bases). Germline V gene data show CDR1 as SEHNR and CDR2 as FQNEAQ (reference sequence). The CDR3 is made up of 15 amino acids. V lost 7 bases and J 1 base, leaving 11 bases between the germline ends. The CDR3, as DNA: TGTGCCAGCACAGAGGGAGGATCTGGGGCCAACGTCCTGACTTTC. Translated, it gives CASTEGGSGANVLTF. The variable domain in full, completed from reference TRBV7-9 and TRBJ2-6, reads DTGVSQNPRHKITKRGQNVTFRCDPISEHNRLYWYRQTLGQGPEFLTYFQNEAQLEKSRLLSDRFSAERPKGSFSTLEIQRTEQGDSAMYLCASTEGGSGANVLTFGAGSRLTVL.

V gene TRBV10-3 combines with J gene TRBJ1-2; D unresolved. The CDR3 extends over 11 amino acids. V lost 2 bases and J 8 bases, leaving 6 bases between the germline ends. Germline V lookup: CDR1 ENHRY, CDR2 SYGVKD. The CDR3 loop reads CAISENLGYTF. The CDR3 DNA follows: TGTGCCATCAGTGAGAACCTGGGCTACACCTTC.

This clone was recorded only once. This chain uses TRBV30 with TRBJ2-1; D gene ambiguous. This CDR3 has 13 amino acids. The germline gives CDR1 GTSNPN, CDR2 SVGIG (reference sequence). V lost 0 bases, J lost 15 bases, and 18 bases lay in between. CDR3 in amino acids: CAWSVLPQPRGFF. In DNA form, the CDR3 reads TGTGCCTGGAGTGTTCTGCCACAGCCCCGTGGGTTCTTC. The full variable domain, its missing parts supplied by reference TRBV30 and TRBJ2-1, is SQTIHQWPATLVQPVGSPLSLECTVEGTSNPNLYWYRQAAGRGLQLLFYSVGIGQISSEVPQNLSASRPQDRQFILSSKKLLLSDSGFYLCAWSVLPQPRGFFGPGTRLTVL.